The clone carrying this T cell receptor (beta chain) was recorded at least ten times. This sample was taken from a study of T cells in Graves' hyperthyroidism and ophthalmopathy. There are 12 residues in the CDR3. Germline CDR1 is MNHNS and CDR2 is SASEGT. Trimming left V 3 bases short and J 2 bases short, with 5 bases between. RNA transcripts provided the source from which TCR beta CDR3 regions were amplified. A set of HTBI primers served as the primers for a first-round RT-PCR of the TCR CDR3. One entry per CDR3 protein results from TCRdb running MiXCR on the multiplex PCR reads. This table has over 200,000 distinct CDR3 sequences, 15% to 20% appearing once.

The material sequenced was blood. This chain links TRBV6-1 with TRBJ2-7; no firm D call. This clonotype was sampled from a man in his forties with Graves' hyperthyroidism. The CDR3 reads CASSDRPYEQYF. CDR3 in DNA: TGTGCCAGCAGTGACAGACCCTACGAGCAGTACTTC.